This TCR beta chain was observed in a study of cytomegalovirus exposure and HLA in healthy donors (dated 2017 in TCRdb). Background on the whole study: An earlier analysis of approximately 640 of the donors reported approximately 290 Gb of sequence data and 120 million or so unique TCR beta sequences from about 200 million T cells. About 310 gigabases of sequencing data and tens of millions of unique TCR sequences were included in an early release covering around 650 HLA-typed donors. Among the roughly 380 genotyped donors, under 90% belonged to the genetic ancestry cluster associated with self-reported Caucasian donors. The aim of the study was to test whether cataloging public T cell receptors could identify signatures of past pathogen exposure. The T cell repertoires of 666 subjects were profiled by immunosequencing and related to cytomegalovirus serostatus. Along with the roughly 670-subject first cohort, a separate validation cohort of some 130 different subjects was used. High-throughput TCR immunosequencing, statistical association of individual TCRs with disease status, and machine learning were combined to predict cytomegalovirus infection status. A later analysis re-examined previously published TCR beta repertoires from more than 550 donors and added high-resolution HLA genotyping to investigate patterns of TCR occurrence. Rather than drawing on any new phenotypic data, the later analysis identified candidate immune exposures from TCR beta sequences and the way those sequences occurred across donors. An earlier analysis of approximately 640 of the donors applied high-throughput TCR beta sequencing to assess whether each TCR beta V gene segment acted as functional or pseudogenic. Alongside the repertoire data, information on donor age, sex, ethnicity and CMV serostatus was compiled. Genome-wide SNP genotypes for about 65% of the 666 donors were used in a later genetic analysis, which treated that subset as a discovery cohort. Every discovery cohort repertoire had been produced on one sequencing platform. Class I and class II HLA loci were covered by the typing at four-digit resolution. Typing coverage differed by locus: A, B, C, DRB1 and DQB1 were typed in roughly 620-640 donors, DQA1 in about 560, DPA1 in 600 to 610, and DPB1 in approximately 450. Four to six DR-DQ haplotypes were handled as single units for association and clustering, since linkage in the cohort was strong. Among around 400 genotyped donors of the cohort, an average of 235,054 unique TCR beta nucleotide sequences were sequenced per donor, around 20% of them non-productive. Study-wide findings and limitations: In this cohort, only TCR beta chains were sequenced, and detectable features were limited by the absence of alpha or paired-chain data. A further reported finding was that TCR beta sequences accurately predicted the HLA-A and HLA-B alleles for most subjects in the first cohort. Correlated functional status among segregating V segments might reflect linkage disequilibrium, but an unknown experimental factor could not be ruled out. For the cohort, immune exposure information was limited to CMV serostatus. In an earlier analysis of approximately 590 of the donors, most TCR beta V segments were observed in productive rearrangements about 90% or about 30% of the time, broadly matching IMGT annotations. A cluster of highly shared sequence variants was judged likely to be a technical artifact of the sequencing pipeline. A later genetic analysis associated a missense DCLRE1C variant with V-gene and J-gene trimming of TCR beta chains, and an independent cohort replicated the association. A few of the identified cytomegalovirus-associated TCR beta chains were confirmed in vitro to be specific for cytomegalovirus antigens. According to the authors, the approach could potentially be generalized to other disease states and immunological phenotypes. Strong co-occurrence of HLA alleles, especially DR and DQ, made assigning TCR associations to individual alleles difficult. Several of the top co-occurrence clusters appeared to be linked to parvovirus B19, influenza, CMV and Epstein-Barr virus, according to a later analysis. Most TCR sequences were seen in very few donors, while some public TCRs were found in many individuals. A later analysis found that TCR association rates varied across HLA loci, with DRB1 alleles showing the most associated TCRs and HLA-C alleles the fewest. A later analysis found that most CMV-associated TCR beta chains appeared HLA-restricted, with HLA associations seemingly driven largely by CMV exposure. The 87-base-pair reads could not distinguish some IMGT-functional V segments, including TRBV6-2 and TRBV6-3, so those segments were excluded. In a later analysis, HLA-associated TCR beta chains were found to be more clonally expanded and to have lower generation probabilities than equally common non-associated chains. The classifier was reported to diagnose cytomegalovirus status with high specificity and sensitivity in both the original and validation cohorts. The study gave a list of 150 to 200 TCR beta chains associated with cytomegalovirus. HLA typing was unavailable for some donors at each locus, so association tests used only the typed subset. The presence/absence analyses assumed that sequencing depth was roughly uniform across donors, and that assumption may not be true. Because counts were too low, about 17 rarely observed V segments, including chromosome 9 orphons, were excluded from the earlier analysis of 587 of the donors. A later genetic analysis reported fewer N-insertions in productive TCRs among donors in an Asian-associated ancestry cluster than the roughly 620-donor mean. Specific HLA alleles were associated with around 18,000 TCR beta sequences at a false discovery rate of 0.05 in a later analysis.

The cohort comprised hundreds of healthy bone marrow donors. Cohort members were all nominally healthy when sampled, although unrecorded immune exposures were likely present. The donor tested CMV seronegative, placing the donor among the 352 seronegative members of the cohort. A peripheral blood sample was provided by each donor, and peripheral blood mononuclear cells were used for TCR beta sequencing. The Qiagen DNeasy Blood Extraction Kit was used to extract genomic DNA from the blood cell samples. The library was obtained by the immunoSEQ multiplex PCR assay. The multiplex PCR relied on a mix of 60 forward primers for TCR Vbeta segments and 13 reverse primers for TCR Jbeta segments. Amplification of the CDR3 region of rearranged TCR beta genes was performed with a multiplex PCR assay on genomic DNA. On the Illumina HiSeq System, the amplified TCR beta libraries were sequenced as 87-base-pair reads. The source study handled its data this way. Across the 500 to 850 repertoires, a later analysis counted tens of millions of unique TCR beta chains, 9.5 million to 13 million of which were shared by at least two donors. To remove PCR and sequencing errors, raw reads were error-corrected and collapsed into unique sequences using a nearest-neighbor algorithm that merged closely related sequences. V, D and J gene segments were assigned by aligning CDR3 sequences to IMGT reference sequences. For a sequence to be retained, at least a six-nucleotide match to both a V gene segment and a J gene segment was required. Rearrangements were classified as productive when the CDR3 lacked stop codons and remained in frame with V and J, and all other rearrangements were classified as non-productive. Following IMGT convention, CDR3 was defined as the stretch from the second conserved V-encoded cysteine up to the conserved J-encoded phenylalanine. The earlier analysis of about 530 of the donors excluded any sequence lacking an unambiguous match to a single V gene segment. In an earlier analysis of approximately 610 of the donors, V segments were called functional above 56.7% productive rearrangements and were called segregating when the between-donor standard deviation exceeded 5%. To diagnose cytomegalovirus status from the catalog of TCR beta chain sequences, a statistical classification framework was built. V and J gene assignment, in a later analysis, came from comparing TCR nucleotide sequences with IMGT/GENE-DB human TR gene sequences. Using the TCRdist pipeline, a later analysis assigned CDR3 sequences along with most-parsimonious VDJ recombination scenarios. In a later analysis, each TCR beta chain was defined by its CDR3 amino acid sequence together with its V-gene family, and reads without a unique V-gene family were excluded. As a way to deal with suspected cross-contamination and a sequencing artifact, a later analysis dropped over 550 nucleotide sequences that were highly shared and had low generation probability. In a later analysis, a clonal expansion index for each public chain was calculated from normalized within-repertoire ranks of inferred template counts. In a later analysis, generation probabilities were computed with a VDJ recombination model fitted to out-of-frame rearrangements, and the resulting probabilities were checked against IGoR. A later analysis scored TCR-TCR, TCR-HLA and TCR-CMV co-occurrence with hypergeometric tests, applying a repertoire-size bias correction to TCR pairs. To estimate false discovery rates, a later analysis permuted the HLA or CMV assignments 20 times. In a later analysis, co-occurring TCRs were grouped using DBSCAN, and TCRdist sequence similarity was added for clustering within HLA-allele-positive subsets. Repertoires with fewer than 30,000 or more than 120,000 public chains were left out of co-occurrence clustering, as were about 5 repertoires with anomalous nucleotide sharing. Drawn from immuneACCESS, this table holds only the in-frame rearrangements with V and J called that TCRdb kept. Clones are partly lost; checked studies trace under half to an unresolved V gene and leave the rest unexplained. D and trimming come from the DNA, and the V and J calls and clone size come from that table. The sample contains roughly 120,000 clones, roughly 69% of them found a single time. The ten top clones hold roughly 2.4% of the sample.

From the cysteine up to the phenylalanine, the CDR3 has a length of 14 residues. The only DNA kept is the CDR3, 42 bases in frame from the first base. The junction shows trimming of 3 bases on V and 4 bases on J, plus 12 bases between the germline ends. Via the germline V gene (reference sequence), CDR1 is MNHEY and CDR2 SMNVEV. This clone has only a few counts. The target of this receptor is not known. Base-call qualities are not available, and no considerably larger clone is one nucleotide away. Different DNA sequences within this sample yield the same CDR3. The sequence derives from a woman aged 30 to 39 in good health and CMV-seronegative. What was sequenced was PBMCs. The chain joins TRBV27 to TRBJ1-1; D gene: possibly TRBD1, on 6 matching bases. The DNA reads TGTGCCAGCAGTTTGGGGGGGCGAGGCACTGAAGCTTTCTTT. Translated, it reads CASSLGGRGTEAFF.